Listed below are T cell receptor beta chains from one sample, sequenced in a study of T cells in localized non-small cell lung cancer. Clones were read by immunoSEQ multiplex PCR, and TCRdb kept only the in-frame ones, dropping some. The data show nearly 25,000 clones, 90% to 95% seen once. Material: peripheral blood, obtained before any cancer treatment. These receptors all come from a woman aged 40 to 75 with stage I lung adenocarcinoma. Both conserved end residues are part of each CDR3. Fields, in order: CDR3 protein, CDR3 DNA, J gene, V gene, D gene, clone size. D genes are given only for firm matches. Size is omitted from some rows. Given values are once, few, many or a class for expanded clones.

CATTGMPRDYGYTF	TGTGCCACCACAGGGATGCCGAGGGACTATGGCTACACCTTC	TRBJ1-2	TRBV28	NA	NA
CASSETPRANEKLFF	TGTGCCAGCAGTGAGACACCGCGCGCGAATGAAAAACTGTTTTTT	TRBJ1-4	TRBV6-1	NA	NA
CASSSRDRDRAGDQPQHF	TGTGCCAGCAGTTCCCGGGACAGGGACAGAGCCGGGGACCAGCCCCAGCATTTT	TRBJ1-5	TRBV28	TRBD1	NA
CASSLPKGRPYTGELFF	TGTGCCAGCAGCTTACCCAAGGGGCGACCCTACACCGGGGAGCTGTTTTTT	TRBJ2-2	TRBV11-2	NA	NA
CASSPGLAGWQETQYF	TGCGCCAGCAGCCCGGGACTAGCGGGATGGCAAGAGACCCAGTACTTC	TRBJ2-5	TRBV5-1	TRBD2	NA
CASSIRPRGLISYEQYF	TGTGCCAGTAGTATCCGCCCTCGGGGCCTGATCTCCTACGAGCAGTACTTC	TRBJ2-7	TRBV19	NA	NA
CATGTGVSYEQYF	TGTGCCACCGGGACAGGAGTCTCCTACGAGCAGTACTTC	TRBJ2-7	TRBV28	TRBD1	NA
CASSPRQGTNEKLFF	TGTGCCAGCTCACCCCGACAGGGTACTAATGAAAAACTGTTTTTT	TRBJ1-4	TRBV18	TRBD1	NA
CASSLISGSGSETQYF	TGTGCCAGCAGTTTGATTAGCGGGAGCGGCTCAGAGACCCAGTACTTC	TRBJ2-5	TRBV28	TRBD2	NA
CASSPLGGYTGELFF	TGTGCCAGCAGCCCACTCGGAGGATACACCGGGGAGCTGTTTTTT	TRBJ2-2	TRBV7-9	NA	NA
CASSLDRNLNYEQYF	TGTGCCAGCAGTCTGGACAGAAATCTTAACTACGAGCAGTACTTC	TRBJ2-7	TRBV6-1	NA	NA
CASRGTSGSITYNEQFF	TGTGCCAGCAGGGGGACTAGCGGCAGTATTACCTACAATGAGCAGTTCTTC	TRBJ2-1	TRBV2	TRBD2	few
CASSPGLAANNEQFF	TGTGCCAGCAGCCCGGGACTAGCGGCGAACAATGAGCAGTTCTTC	TRBJ2-1	TRBV13	TRBD2	NA
CASSSPGGRYEQYF	TGTGCCAGCAGTTCACCCGGGGGCAGATACGAGCAGTACTTC	TRBJ2-7	TRBV28	NA	NA
CASSSVGTGNTGELFF	TGCGCCAGCAGCTCGGTGGGGACAGGGAACACCGGGGAGCTGTTTTTT	TRBJ2-2	TRBV5-1	TRBD1	NA
CASEYYNEQFF	TGTGCCAGTGAGTACTACAATGAGCAGTTCTTC	TRBJ2-1	TRBV19	NA	NA
CASSFPHSRTYYEQYF	TGTGCCAGCAGCTTTCCCCACAGCCGGACCTACTACGAGCAGTACTTC	TRBJ2-7	TRBV5-6	NA	NA
CASSLRPGNNSPLHF	TGTGCCAGCAGCTTACGTCCCGGGAACAATTCACCCCTCCACTTT	TRBJ1-6	TRBV7-2	NA	NA
CASSRTGDHGYTF	TGCGCCAGCAGCCGGACAGGGGATCATGGCTACACCTTC	TRBJ1-2	TRBV5-1	TRBD1	NA
CASSLYSGANVLTF	TGTGCCAGCAGTTTATACTCTGGGGCCAACGTCCTGACTTTC	TRBJ2-6	TRBV27	NA	NA
CGTGQTNTGELFF	TGTGGGACGGGACAAACGAACACCGGGGAGCTGTTTTTT	TRBJ2-2	TRBV5-6	NA	NA
CSVLGFLGETQYF	TGCAGCGTTTTAGGGTTTCTAGGGGAGACCCAGTACTTC	TRBJ2-5	TRBV29-1	NA	NA
CASSLGPTSLNQPQHF	TGTGCCAGCAGCTTGGGTCCCACCTCTTTAAATCAGCCCCAGCATTTT	TRBJ1-5	TRBV7-9	NA	NA
CASSPGLFSGTDTQYF	TGTGCCAGCAGCCCCGGACTATTTTCCGGCACAGATACGCAGTATTTT	TRBJ2-3	TRBV11-3	NA	NA
CASRLVLWAGGMNTEAFF	TGTGCAAGTCGCTTAGTTCTTTGGGCAGGGGGAATGAACACTGAAGCTTTCTTT	TRBJ1-1	TRBV12-2	NA	once
CASSQSLSHSGGTGEQYF	TGTGCCAGCTCACAATCGTTATCTCATAGCGGGGGCACCGGCGAGCAGTACTTC	TRBJ2-7	TRBV18	TRBD2	NA
CASSTDRALQPQHF	TGTGCCAGCAGTACCGACAGGGCTTTGCAGCCCCAGCATTTT	TRBJ1-5	TRBV28	TRBD1	NA
CASSSGGMGEQYF	TGTGCCAGCAGCTCAGGGGGGATGGGGGAGCAGTACTTC	TRBJ2-7	TRBV7-2	NA	once
CASSFPRETQYF	TGTGCCAGCAGTTTCCCCCGAGAGACCCAGTACTTC	TRBJ2-5	TRBV6-6	NA	NA
CASSLDSDSGNTIYF	TGTGCCAGCAGCTTGGATTCCGACTCGGGGAACACCATATATTTT	TRBJ1-3	TRBV5-5	NA	NA
CASSRGQGDTGELFF	TGTGCCAGCAGCCGGGGACAGGGAGACACCGGGGAGCTGTTTTTT	TRBJ2-2	TRBV11-3	TRBD1	once
CASSPGVDGYTF	TGTGCCAGCTCACCTGGGGTAGATGGCTACACCTTC	TRBJ1-2	TRBV18	NA	NA
CSARDNEQFF	TGCAGTGCTAGAGATAATGAGCAGTTCTTC	TRBJ2-1	TRBV20-1	NA	NA
CATSPTRDRGDF	TGTGCCACCAGCCCGACCCGGGACAGGGGAGACTTC	TRBJ2-7	TRBV15	TRBD1	NA
CASRERGEQYF	TGTGCCAGCAGGGAGCGGGGAGAGCAGTACTTC	TRBJ2-7	TRBV27	TRBD2	NA
CASSPDRGGEYNEKLFF	TGTGCCAGCAGCCCCGACAGGGGAGGGGAATATAATGAAAAACTGTTTTTT	TRBJ1-4	TRBV9	TRBD1	NA
CASRGGLARTGELFF	TGTGCCAGCAGGGGAGGACTAGCGAGAACCGGGGAGCTGTTTTTT	TRBJ2-2	TRBV2	TRBD2	NA
CASSSPVAGGYEQYF	TGTGCCAGCAGCTCGCCAGTAGCGGGAGGTTACGAGCAGTACTTC	TRBJ2-7	TRBV7-9	TRBD2	NA
CASSLAGEALGKGYEQYF	TGTGCCAGCTCACTAGCGGGAGAGGCCCTCGGCAAGGGCTACGAGCAGTACTTC	TRBJ2-7	TRBV18	TRBD2	NA
CASSFSGTNTGELFF	TGTGCCAGCAGCTTCTCCGGGACAAACACCGGGGAGCTGTTTTTT	TRBJ2-2	TRBV7-2	NA	NA
CASSSGLSTEAFF	TGTGCCAGCAGCTCTGGACTAAGCACTGAAGCTTTCTTT	TRBJ1-1	TRBV7-8	NA	NA
CASSERGPQHF	TGTGCCAGCAGTGAAAGGGGGCCCCAGCATTTT	TRBJ1-5	TRBV2	NA	once
CASSQSLADTQYF	TGCGCCAGCAGCCAATCTCTAGCGGATACGCAGTATTTT	TRBJ2-3	TRBV4-1	NA	NA
CASSQRLAGVSNEQFF	TGCGCCAGCAGTCAACGACTAGCGGGAGTCAGCAATGAGCAGTTCTTC	TRBJ2-1	TRBV23-1	TRBD2	NA
CASSISYEQYF	TGTGCCAGCAGCATCTCCTACGAGCAGTACTTC	TRBJ2-7	TRBV11-2	NA	NA
CASSPGTSGNNEQFF	TGCGCCAGCAGCCCCGGGACTAGCGGGAACAATGAGCAGTTCTTC	TRBJ2-1	TRBV5-1	TRBD2	NA
CASSSQGYYGYTF	TGTGCCAGCAGTTCCCAGGGGTACTATGGCTACACCTTC	TRBJ1-2	TRBV28	NA	NA
CASSSRGDTQYF	TGTGCCAGCAGTTCCAGAGGCGATACGCAGTATTTT	TRBJ2-3	TRBV27	NA	NA
CASRRGAGGSYEQYF	TGTGCCAGCAGAAGAGGGGCAGGGGGCTCCTATGAGCAGTACTTC	TRBJ2-7	TRBV7-8	TRBD1	NA
CASSDSAGRSTGELFF	TGCGCCAGCAGTGACTCGGCGGGTAGAAGTACCGGGGAGCTGTTTTTT	TRBJ2-2	TRBV10-1	NA	NA
CASSRTVSDTQYF	TGTGCCAGCAGCCGGACTGTCTCAGATACGCAGTATTTT	TRBJ2-3	TRBV14	NA	NA
CATSRGTGHADTQYF	TGTGCCACCAGCAGAGGGACAGGGCACGCAGATACGCAGTATTTT	TRBJ2-3	TRBV15	TRBD1	NA
CAIRTGTSGRPSTDTQYF	TGTGCCATCAGAACCGGGACTAGCGGGAGGCCTAGCACAGATACGCAGTATTTT	TRBJ2-3	TRBV10-3	TRBD2	once
CASSFNSGANEKLFF	TGTGCCAGCAGCTTTAACAGTGGAGCTAATGAAAAACTGTTTTTT	TRBJ1-4	TRBV11-2	NA	NA
CASRKQGVYSPLHF	TGTGCCAGCAGGAAACAGGGCGTTTACTCACCCCTCCACTTT	TRBJ1-6	TRBV28	NA	NA